Shown below are 2 T cell receptor beta chains from a single sample sequenced in a study. TCRdb redid the calling of the 5' RACE reads with MiXCR, one entry per CDR3 protein. This sample has about 53,000 distinct CDR3 sequences; roughly 22% occur once, and the top ten carry about 3%. Sequenced: tumor-infiltrating naive CD4+ T cells sorted from the breast tumor. As to subset: naive CD4+ T cells, CD4+CD45RA+CD25-. Receptors originate from a female donor with breast cancer.

This clonotype was counted a few times. The chain couples TRBV7-8 to TRBJ1-5; no definite D call. In germline, CDR1 is SGHVS, CDR2 FQNEAQ. V lost 2 bases to trimming and J lost 4 bases, with 18 bases between them. There are 17 residues in the CDR3. The CDR3 region has the DNA TGTGCCAGCAGCTTAAAGAGGTTCGATCGGGGAAATCAGCCCCAGCATTTT. It encodes CASSLKRFDRGNQPQHF.

This clonotype showed up many times. CDR3 sequence reads: CASSSGLAGDEQFF. The CDR3 nucleotides are TGTGCCAGCAGCTCGGGACTAGCTGGCGATGAGCAGTTCTTC. The chain joins TRBV7-2 to TRBJ2-1; TRBD2 matches at 9 bases. The trim removed 4 bases at V and 8 bases at J, leaving 6 bases unmatched. Germline loops: CDR1 SGHTA, CDR2 FQGNSA. The CDR3 sequence is 14 residues long.